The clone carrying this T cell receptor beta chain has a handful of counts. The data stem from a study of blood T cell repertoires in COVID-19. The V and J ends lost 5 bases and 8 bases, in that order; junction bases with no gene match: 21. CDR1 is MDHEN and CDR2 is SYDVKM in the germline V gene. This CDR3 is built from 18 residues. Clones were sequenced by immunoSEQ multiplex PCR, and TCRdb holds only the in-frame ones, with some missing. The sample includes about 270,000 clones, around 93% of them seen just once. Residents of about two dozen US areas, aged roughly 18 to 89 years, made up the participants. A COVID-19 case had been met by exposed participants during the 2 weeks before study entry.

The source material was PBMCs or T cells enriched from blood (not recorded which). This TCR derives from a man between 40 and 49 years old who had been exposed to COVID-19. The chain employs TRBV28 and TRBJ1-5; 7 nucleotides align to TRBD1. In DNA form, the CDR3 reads TGTGCCAGCAGTGCCTCGACCGTAAGGGGGCGCAATAAGAAGCCCCAGCATTTT. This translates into CASSASTVRGRNKKPQHF.